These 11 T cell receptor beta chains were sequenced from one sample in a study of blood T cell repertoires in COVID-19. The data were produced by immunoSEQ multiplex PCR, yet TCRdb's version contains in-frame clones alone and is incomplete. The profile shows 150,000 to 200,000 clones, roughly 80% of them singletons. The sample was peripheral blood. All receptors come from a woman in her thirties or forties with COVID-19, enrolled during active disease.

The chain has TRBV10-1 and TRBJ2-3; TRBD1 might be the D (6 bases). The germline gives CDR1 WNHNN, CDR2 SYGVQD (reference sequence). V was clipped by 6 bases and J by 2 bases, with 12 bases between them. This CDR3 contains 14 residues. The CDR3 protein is CASSSGHPTDTQYF. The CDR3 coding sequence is TGCGCCAGCAGCTCGGGACACCCCACAGATACGCAGTATTTT.

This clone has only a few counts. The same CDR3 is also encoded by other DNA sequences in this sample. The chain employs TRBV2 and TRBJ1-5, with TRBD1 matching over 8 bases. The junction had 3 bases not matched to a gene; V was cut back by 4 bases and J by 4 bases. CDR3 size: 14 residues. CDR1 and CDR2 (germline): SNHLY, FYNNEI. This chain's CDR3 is CASSGQGLNQPQHF. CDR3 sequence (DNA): TGTGCCAGCAGTGGACAGGGGCTTAATCAGCCCCAGCATTTT.

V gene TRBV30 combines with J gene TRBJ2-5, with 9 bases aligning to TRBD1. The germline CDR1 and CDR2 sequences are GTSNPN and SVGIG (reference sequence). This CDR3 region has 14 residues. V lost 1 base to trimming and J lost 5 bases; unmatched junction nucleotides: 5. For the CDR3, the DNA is TGTGCCTGGAGTGGGACAGGGGCAGCGGAGACCCAGTACTTC. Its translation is CAWSGTGAAETQYF.

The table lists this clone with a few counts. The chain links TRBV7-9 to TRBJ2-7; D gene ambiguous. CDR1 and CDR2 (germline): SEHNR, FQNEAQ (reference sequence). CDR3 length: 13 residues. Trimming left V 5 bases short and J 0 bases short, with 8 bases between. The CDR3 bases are TGTGCCAGCAGCCCCCCCGGCTCCTACGAGCAGTACGTC. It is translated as CASSPPGSYEQYV.

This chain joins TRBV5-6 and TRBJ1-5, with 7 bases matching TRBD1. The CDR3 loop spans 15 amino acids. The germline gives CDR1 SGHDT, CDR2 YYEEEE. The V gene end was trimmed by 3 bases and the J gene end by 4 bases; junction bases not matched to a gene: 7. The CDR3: CASSWGTVLNQPQHF. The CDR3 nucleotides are TGTGCCAGCAGCTGGGGGACAGTCCTTAATCAGCCCCAGCATTTT.

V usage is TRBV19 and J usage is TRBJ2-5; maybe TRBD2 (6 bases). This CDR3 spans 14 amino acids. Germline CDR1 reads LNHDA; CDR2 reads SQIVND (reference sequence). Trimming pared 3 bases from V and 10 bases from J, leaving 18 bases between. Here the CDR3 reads CASSIEGPGGVQYF. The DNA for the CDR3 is TGTGCCAGTAGTATTGAGGGGCCAGGCGGGGTCCAGTACTTC.

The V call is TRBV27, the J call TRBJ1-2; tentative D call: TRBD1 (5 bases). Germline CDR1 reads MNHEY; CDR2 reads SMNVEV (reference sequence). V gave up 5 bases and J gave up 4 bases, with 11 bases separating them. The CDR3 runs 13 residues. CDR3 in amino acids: CASSPDSLYGYTF. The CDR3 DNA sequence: TGTGCCAGCAGTCCAGACAGCCTCTATGGCTACACCTTC.

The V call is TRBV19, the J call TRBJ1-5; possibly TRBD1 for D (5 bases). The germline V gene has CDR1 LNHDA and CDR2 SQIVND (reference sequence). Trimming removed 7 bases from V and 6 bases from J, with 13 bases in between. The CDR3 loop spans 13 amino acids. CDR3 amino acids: CASIPQVTQPQHF. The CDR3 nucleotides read TGTGCCAGTATTCCACAGGTAACTCAGCCCCAGCATTTT.

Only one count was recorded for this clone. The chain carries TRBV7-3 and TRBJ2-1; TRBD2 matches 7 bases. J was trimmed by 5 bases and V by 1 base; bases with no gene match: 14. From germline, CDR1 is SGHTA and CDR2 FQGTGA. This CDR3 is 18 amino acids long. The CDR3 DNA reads TGTGCCAGCAGCTTAAAACCTGTTGGGGCTAGCGGACACAATGAGCAGTTCTTC. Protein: CASSLKPVGASGHNEQFF. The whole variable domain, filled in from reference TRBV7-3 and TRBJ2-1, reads GAGVSQTPSNKVTEKGKYVELRCDPISGHTALYWYRQSLGQGPEFLIYFQGTGAADDSGLPNDRFFAVRPEGSVSTLKIQRTERGDSAVYLCASSLKPVGASGHNEQFFGPGTRLTVL.

The CDR3 DNA reads as TGTGCCGGTAATCAGGGGGCCGCTGAAGCTTTCTTT. Protein product: CAGNQGAAEAFF. The chain joins TRBV7-3 to TRBJ1-1, with 8 bases that match TRBD1. The length of the CDR3 is 12 residues. Germline CDR1 is SGHTA and CDR2 is FQGTGA. J was trimmed by 6 bases and V by 11 bases; bases with no gene match: 8.

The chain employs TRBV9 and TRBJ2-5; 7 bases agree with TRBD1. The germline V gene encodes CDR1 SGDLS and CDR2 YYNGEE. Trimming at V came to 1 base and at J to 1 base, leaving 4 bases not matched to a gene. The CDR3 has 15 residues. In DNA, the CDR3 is TGTGCCAGCAGCGTATCGGGGACAGTCCAAGAGACCCAGTACTTC. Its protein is CASSVSGTVQETQYF.